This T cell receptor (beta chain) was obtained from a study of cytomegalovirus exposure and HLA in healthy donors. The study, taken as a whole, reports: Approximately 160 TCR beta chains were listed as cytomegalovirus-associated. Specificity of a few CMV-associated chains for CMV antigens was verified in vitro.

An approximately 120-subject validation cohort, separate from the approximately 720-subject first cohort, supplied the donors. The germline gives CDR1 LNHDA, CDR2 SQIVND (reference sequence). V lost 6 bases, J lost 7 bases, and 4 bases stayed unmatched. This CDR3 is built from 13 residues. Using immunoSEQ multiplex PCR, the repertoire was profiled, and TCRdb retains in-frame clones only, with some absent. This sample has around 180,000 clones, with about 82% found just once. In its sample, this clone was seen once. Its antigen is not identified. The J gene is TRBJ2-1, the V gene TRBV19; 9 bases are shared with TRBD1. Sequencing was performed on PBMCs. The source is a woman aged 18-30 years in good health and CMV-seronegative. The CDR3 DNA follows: TGTGCCAGTAGCCTGGACAGGGGAAATGAGCAGTTCTTC. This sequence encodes CASSLDRGNEQFF. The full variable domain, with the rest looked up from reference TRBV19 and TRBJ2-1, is DGGITQSPKYLFRKEGQNVTLSCEQNLNHDAMYWYRQDPGQGLRLIYYSQIVNDFQKGDIAEGYSVSREKKESFPLTVTSAQKNPTAFYLCASSLDRGNEQFFGPGTRLTVL.